This section outlines one T cell receptor beta chain sequence together with its context. Its specificity is not known. The PCR employed 60 Vbeta primers together with 13 Jbeta primers. Sequencing used immunoSEQ multiplex PCR; TCRdb keeps in-frame clones, though not all of them. Of 200,000 to 250,000 clones in the sample, roughly three quarters are singletons; the top ten hold about 1.7%. Germline V gives CDR1 SQVTM, CDR2 ANQGSEA. V shed 6 bases, J shed 4 bases, and the junction held 6 bases outside the gene matches. CDR3 size: 14 residues. The source of the sample is a study of cytomegalovirus exposure and HLA in healthy donors. Study observations and caveats: Most subjects' HLA-A and HLA-B alleles were reportedly predicted from TCR beta sequences. Later work showed greater clonal expansion in HLA-associated TCR beta chains than in equally common others.

The TCR sequence derives from a man aged 50 to 59 in good health and CMV-seronegative. The V and J genes are TRBV29-1 and TRBJ2-5, with TRBD2 identical over 12 bases. Sequenced: PBMCs. The CDR3 DNA is TGCAGCGTGCAGACTAGCGGGAGTGGAGAGACCCAGTACTTC. Translating gives CSVQTSGSGETQYF. Variable domain in full (rest from reference TRBV29-1 and TRBJ2-5): SAVISQKPSRDICQRGTSLTIQCQVDSQVTMMFWYRQQPGQSLTLIATANQGSEATYESGFVIDKFPISRPNLTFSTLTVSNMSPEDSSIYLCSVQTSGSGETQYFGPGTRLLVL.